The 21 T cell receptor beta chains in this list originate from one sample, sequenced in a study of early T cells in non-severe SARS-CoV-2 infection. One entry per CDR3 protein results from TCRdb running MiXCR on the 5' RACE reads. Here the sample spans approximately 67,000 distinct CDR3 sequences, less than 9.5% being singletons. Sequences were obtained from whole blood. These receptors were taken from an adult who was a healthcare worker with PCR-confirmed SARS-CoV-2 infection or an uninfected control (not recorded which).

Many counts were recorded for this clonotype. The chain has TRBV6-1 and TRBJ1-2, with D uncertain. Per the germline V gene, CDR1 is MNHNS and CDR2 is SASEGT. CDR3 length equals 13 residues. V lost 1 base and J lost 5, with 8 bases in between. In nucleotides, the CDR3 is TGTGCCAGCAGTGAAGTCCGGCTATATGGCTACACCTTC. It translates to CASSEVRLYGYTF.

This clonotype was seen more than once but under ten times. The genes are TRBV24-1 and TRBJ2-7; D is ambiguous. This CDR3 contains 15 residues. Germline V gene lookup returns CDR1 KGHDR and CDR2 SFDVKD. V lost 4 bases and J 2 bases, leaving 14 bases between the germline ends. CDR3 nucleotides: TGTGCCACCAGTGACCCCCGGGCAGGAGCCTACGAGCAGTACTTC. It translates to CATSDPRAGAYEQYF.

This clonotype was picked up one time. In DNA, the CDR3 is TGCAGTGCTAGAGACTCCTACTATGGCTACACCTTC. Translated: CSARDSYYGYTF. The V and J genes are TRBV20-1 and TRBJ1-2; D remains unclear. This CDR3 is built from 12 residues. Germline V gene lookup returns CDR1 DFQATT and CDR2 SNEGSKA (reference sequence). V lost 0 bases and J lost 3, with 5 bases in between.

This clonotype was found many times. The chain is built from TRBV10-2 and TRBJ2-2; weak D call: TRBD1 (5 bases). The CDR3 contains 12 residues. Germline V CDR1 and CDR2: WSHSY, SAAADI. Trimming pared 6 bases from V and 11 bases from J, leaving 13 bases between. DNA of the CDR3: TGCGCCAGCAGGTTGGGGCCCCGAGAGCTGTTTTTT. Protein sequence: CASRLGPRELFF.

This clonotype was seen only a few times. CDR3 coding DNA: TGTGCCAGCAGCCCCGGGACTACTAGCGGTTCCTACAATGAGCAGTTCTTC. Translation gives CASSPGTTSGSYNEQFF. The V gene is TRBV7-6, the J gene TRBJ2-1, with 8 bases matching TRBD2. Germline CDR1 and CDR2: SGHVS and FNYEAQ. Trimming removed 5 bases from V and 1 base from J; junction bases left unmatched: 10. CDR3 length equals 17 residues.

A few counts support this clonotype. The rearrangement uses TRBV6-2 or TRBV6-3 and TRBJ2-1, with a weak D call TRBD2 (5 bases). CDR3 length equals 14 residues. Trimming removed 6 bases at V and 7 bases at J, with 16 bases between. Per the germline V gene, CDR1 is MNHEY and CDR2 is SVGEGT. In nucleotides, the CDR3 is TGTGCCAGCAGCCCCAGGTGGGAGAGAAATGAGCAGTTCTTC. Its translation is CASSPRWERNEQFF.

This clonotype occurred a few times. The V and J genes are TRBV29-1 and TRBJ2-3; D unresolved. This CDR3 is built from 13 residues. Trimming took off 1 base at V and 5 bases at J, with 10 bases between the two ends. The germline gives CDR1 SQVTM, CDR2 ANQGSEA. CDR3 loop: CSVEGQVLDTQYF. The CDR3, as DNA: TGCAGCGTTGAAGGGCAGGTTTTAGATACGCAGTATTTT.

In its sample, this clonotype was seen many times. The chain carries TRBV5-1 and TRBJ1-1; D is possibly TRBD1 (5 bases). V was clipped by 6 bases and J by 1 base, with 22 bases between them. Germline CDR1 reads SGHRS; CDR2 reads YFSETQ. The CDR3 is 17 residues long. The CDR3 spells CASTPRGWGAGNTEAFF. DNA of the CDR3: TGCGCCAGCACCCCTAGGGGCTGGGGCGCAGGGAACACTGAAGCTTTCTTT.

This chain links TRBV20-1 with TRBJ2-7, with D hard to call. The CDR3 is 12 amino acids. Germline CDR1 reads DFQATT; CDR2 reads SNEGSKA (reference sequence). Trimming removed 0 bases at V and 6 bases at J, with 9 bases between. CDR3 region: CSARDTPGEQYF. CDR3 in DNA: TGCAGTGCTAGAGACACGCCTGGCGAGCAGTACTTC.

This clonotype was seen repeatedly, ten times or more. The chain combines TRBV6-6 with TRBJ2-7, with 9 nucleotides matching TRBD2. The CDR3 extends over 13 amino acids. Germline values: CDR1 MNHNY, CDR2 SVGAGI (reference sequence). The ends lost 7 bases at V and 2 bases at J; junction bases unmatched: 3. This CDR3 reads CASKGGGAYEQYF. The CDR3 coding sequence is TGTGCCAGCAAAGGCGGGGGGGCCTACGAGCAGTACTTC.

This clonotype has only a few counts. The V call is TRBV2, the J call TRBJ2-5; D unresolved. Germline values: CDR1 SNHLY, CDR2 FYNNEI. With 4 bases removed from V and 0 bases from J, the gap between germline ends came to 9 bases. This CDR3 spans 14 amino acids. The CDR3, as DNA: TGTGCCAGCAGTGGGGGAAGGGACCAAGAGACCCAGTACTTC. Its protein is CASSGGRDQETQYF.

This clonotype was observed a few times. The chain joins TRBV6-6 to TRBJ2-2, with D perhaps matching TRBD2 (6 bases). Germline V gives CDR1 MNHNY, CDR2 SVGAGI (reference sequence). The germline V and J ends were trimmed by 8 bases and 1 base, with 14 bases remaining between them. This CDR3 contains 15 residues. The CDR3 sequence: CASVFGSGNTGELFF. The CDR3 region has the DNA TGTGCCAGCGTTTTCGGTAGCGGGAACACCGGGGAGCTGTTTTTT.

This clonotype was counted between two and nine times. The chain joins TRBV20-1 to TRBJ2-3, with a weak D call TRBD2 (6 bases). The V gene's germline CDR1 is DFQATT and CDR2 SNEGSKA (reference sequence). This CDR3 region has 13 residues. Trimming removed 5 bases at V and 7 bases at J, with 16 bases between. CDR3 bases: TGCAGTGCTCCGCCAGACGGGGGAAATACGCAGTATTTT. This sequence encodes CSAPPDGGNTQYF.

The rearrangement uses TRBV10-3 and TRBJ2-4; D uncertain. V was trimmed by 2 bases and J by 0 bases, leaving 5 bases between them. There are 14 residues in the CDR3. The germline CDR1 and CDR2 sequences are ENHRY and SYGVKD. CDR3 coding DNA: TGTGCCATCAGTGAGGATCTAGCCAAAAACATTCAGTACTTC. Residues: CAISEDLAKNIQYF.

In this sample, this clonotype turned up a few times. This sequence joins TRBV2 and TRBJ2-1, with D possibly TRBD2 on 5 matching bases. V was cut by 7 bases and J by 0 bases, with 16 bases left in between. The CDR3 runs to 16 residues. Germline-derived CDR1 and CDR2 are SNHLY and FYNNEI. DNA for the CDR3: TGTGCCAGCACCTCATCCGGGATATACTCCTACAATGAGCAGTTCTTC. Translating gives CASTSSGIYSYNEQFF.

This clonotype was found a few times. The chain links TRBV15 to TRBJ2-5; D might be TRBD1 or TRBD2, each matching 5 bases. This CDR3 spans 15 amino acids. Germline V gene sequence: CDR1 LNHNV, CDR2 YYDKDF (reference sequence). V was pared by 4 bases and J by 1 base, with 13 bases between. This chain's CDR3 is CATSKATGAQETQYF. CDR3 DNA sequence: TGTGCCACCAGCAAGGCAACCGGGGCCCAAGAGACCCAGTACTTC.

This clonotype was counted a few times. CDR3 protein: CSALVPPGGRETQYF. CDR3 DNA: TGCAGTGCCCTAGTTCCCCCAGGGGGCAGGGAGACCCAGTACTTC. This chain connects TRBV20-1 to TRBJ2-5; 8 bases align to TRBD1. The CDR3 contains 15 residues. Germline V CDR1 and CDR2: DFQATT, SNEGSKA (reference sequence). Trimming removed 6 bases from V and 5 bases from J; junction bases left unmatched: 14.

This clonotype was counted at least ten times. This chain connects TRBV12-3 or TRBV12-4 to TRBJ2-1; TRBD2 aligns across 15 bases. After removal of 6 bases from V and 3 bases from J, the junction contained 6 bases not matched to a gene. The length of the CDR3 is 17 residues. CDR3 in DNA: TGTGCCAGCAGGTACGGACTAGCGGGAGGGATCTACAATGAGCAGTTCTTC. Translated: CASRYGLAGGIYNEQFF.

This clonotype has only a few counts. The chain links TRBV20-1 to TRBJ2-5; the match to TRBD2 covers 9 bases. This CDR3 comprises 20 residues. The germline V gene has CDR1 DFQATT and CDR2 SNEGSKA (reference sequence). The junction had 20 bases not matched to a gene; V was cut back by 2 bases and J by 1 base. As DNA, the CDR3 is TGCAGTGCTAGAATACTAAAGGATAGCGGGAGAAGGGGGCCCCAAGAGACCCAGTACTTC. Its protein product is CSARILKDSGRRGPQETQYF.

The chain employs TRBV3-1 and TRBJ2-1; D tentatively fits TRBD1 or TRBD2 (5 bases each). The germline V gene has CDR1 LGHDT and CDR2 YNNKEL (reference sequence). The CDR3 totals 15 residues. The ends were cut back, 1 base at V and 4 bases at J, with 11 bases in the middle. The CDR3 sequence: CASSQVRDPYNEQFF. The CDR3 bases are TGTGCCAGCAGCCAAGTCAGGGACCCGTACAATGAGCAGTTCTTC.

This clonotype has only a few counts. The CDR3 DNA reads as TGTGCCAGCAGCCAGCCATACGAGCAGTACTTC. Its translation is CASSQPYEQYF. The rearrangement links TRBV11-2 to TRBJ2-7, with D unresolved. The CDR3 has 11 amino acids. V lost 5 bases and J lost 4, with 6 bases in between. Germline-derived CDR1 and CDR2 are SGHAT and FQNNGV.